What follows are 9 T cell receptor beta chains derived from one specimen sequenced in a study of monozygotic twins with inflammatory bowel disease (dated by TCRdb to about 2019). Library creation used 5' RACE. These reads were obtained on an Illumina HiSeq 2500. Reprocessed by TCRdb, the reads give a single entry per CDR3 protein sequence, without DNA. The sample table includes more than 300,000 distinct CDR3 sequences. 2.6% of the sample goes to the ten largest clones. The sample comprised blood. These receptors all come from a human donor with ulcerative colitis or Crohn's disease, or a healthy co-twin of an affected twin (not recorded which).

The V and J genes are TRBV29-1 and TRBJ2-2; TCRdb designates TRBD1, a call that cannot be tested without DNA. The germline gives CDR1 SQVTM, CDR2 ANQGSEA. The CDR3 has 14 residues. This CDR3 reads CSVAGGRNTGELFF.

The chain is built from TRBV4-3 and TRBJ2-7. Germline V gives CDR1 LGHNA, CDR2 YSLEER. This CDR3 comprises 14 residues. The CDR3 spells CASSQVSMGYEQYF.

This sequence joins TRBV28 and TRBJ2-7; TCRdb outputs TRBD1, but without DNA this stays unchecked. Germline V CDR1 and CDR2: MDHEN, SYDVKM. The CDR3 has 15 residues. CDR3 sequence: CASTLGDRAHYEQYF.

The chain links TRBV20-1 to TRBJ2-7; the D call of TRBD1 rests on TCRdb alone, since no DNA is present to check it. The CDR3 consists of 15 residues. Germline CDR1 DFQATT, CDR2 SNEGSKA (reference sequence). The CDR3 region is CSARDWGGASYEQYF.

The chain employs TRBV7-2 and TRBJ1-5; with no DNA, the TCRdb D assignment of TRBD1 cannot be verified. Germline V gene lookup returns CDR1 SGHTA and CDR2 FQGNSA. The CDR3 covers 14 residues. The CDR3 reads CASSSDRRNQPQHF. The variable domain in full, with the rest retrieved from reference TRBV7-2 and TRBJ1-5, is GAGVSQSPSNKVTEKGKDVELRCDPISGHTALYWYRQSLGQGLEFLIYFQGNSAPDKSGLPSDRFSAERTGGSVSTLTIQRTQQEDSAVYLCASSSDRRNQPQHFGDGTRLSIL.

The V call is TRBV4-1, the J call TRBJ1-4. CDR3 length: 16 residues. CDR1 MGHRA and CDR2 YSYEKL come from the germline V gene. The CDR3 is CASSRSLGSGNEKLFF.

V is TRBV12-3 or TRBV12-4 and J is TRBJ1-6; TCRdb's assignment of TRBD1 cannot be checked, as there is no DNA. This CDR3 contains 16 residues. The CDR3 reads CASSSIRTGANSPLHF.

The chain joins TRBV5-1 to TRBJ2-7. The germline gives CDR1 SGHRS, CDR2 YFSETQ. The CDR3 is made up of 15 amino acids. The CDR3 sequence is CASSLVPGASYEQYF.

The chain links TRBV2 to TRBJ1-4; TCRdb outputs TRBD1, but without DNA this stays unchecked. The CDR3 has 14 amino acids. Germline CDR1 reads SNHLY; CDR2 reads FYNNEI. CDR3 sequence: CASSGQGANEKLFF.